This T cell receptor beta chain was recovered during a study of blood T cell repertoires in COVID-19. Study as a whole: T cells, B-cell-depleted T cells, or PBMCs supplied cDNA or gDNA.

Cohort 3 recovery required two negative PCRs, clearance, or symptom resolution. The V gene's germline CDR1 is GTSNPN and CDR2 SVGIG (reference sequence). The CDR3 runs 13 residues. V lost 3 bases and J 1 base, leaving 9 bases between the germline ends. Generated by immunoSEQ multiplex PCR, the TCRdb table keeps only in-frame clones and is missing some. The profile covers hundreds of thousands of clones, with approximately 85% appearing a single time and roughly 2% taken by the ten largest. Sequencing was carried out using PBMCs or T cells enriched from blood (not recorded which). V is TRBV30 and J is TRBJ1-1, with D perhaps matching TRBD1 (5 bases). This receptor was identified in a woman between 45 and 65 years old who had recovered from COVID-19. CDR3 in amino acids: CAWSSDRNTEAFF. CDR3 sequence (DNA): TGTGCCTGGAGCTCCGACAGGAACACTGAAGCTTTCTTT.